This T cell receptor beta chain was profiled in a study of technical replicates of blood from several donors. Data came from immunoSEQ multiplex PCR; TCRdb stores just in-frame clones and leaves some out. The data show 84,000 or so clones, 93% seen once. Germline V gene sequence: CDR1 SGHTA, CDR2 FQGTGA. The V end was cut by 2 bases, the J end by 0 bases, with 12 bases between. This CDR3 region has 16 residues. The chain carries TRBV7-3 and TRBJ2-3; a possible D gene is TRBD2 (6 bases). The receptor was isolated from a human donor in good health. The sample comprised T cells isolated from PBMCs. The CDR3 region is CASSLLGGSSTDTQYF. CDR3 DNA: TGTGCCAGCAGCTTACTTGGGGGGTCTAGCACAGATACGCAGTATTTT. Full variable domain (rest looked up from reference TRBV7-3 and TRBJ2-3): GAGVSQTPSNKVTEKGKYVELRCDPISGHTALYWYRQSLGQGPEFLIYFQGTGAADDSGLPNDRFFAVRPEGSVSTLKIQRTERGDSAVYLCASSLLGGSSTDTQYFGPGTRLTVL.